The 11 T cell receptor beta chains reported below all come from one sample, sequenced in a study of siplizumab effects on memory and regulatory T cells. Some clones are missing from TCRdb's copy, which holds only in-frame ones; the method was immunoSEQ multiplex PCR. The repertoire holds fewer than 120,000 clones, with 80% to 95% as singletons. The sample consisted of CD4+ T cells sorted from blood. The receptors were sampled from a human donor in good health.

The chain recombines TRBV5-1 with TRBJ2-1, with 12 bases that match TRBD2. The CDR3 runs 18 residues. The germline gives CDR1 SGHRS, CDR2 YFSETQ. V lost 4 bases to trimming and J lost 4 bases; unmatched junction nucleotides: 12. The CDR3 DNA is TGCGCCAGCAGCGAGAGGACTAGCGGGACCCTGAGGTACAATGAGCAGTTCTTC. As protein: CASSERTSGTLRYNEQFF. The variable domain in full, completed from reference TRBV5-1 and TRBJ2-1, reads KAGVTQTPRYLIKTRGQQVTLSCSPISGHRSVSWYQQTPGQGLQFLFEYFSETQRNKGNFPGRFSGRQFSNSRSEMNVSTLELGDSALYLCASSERTSGTLRYNEQFFGPGTRLTVL.

A single count supports this clone. The V gene is TRBV10-3, the J gene TRBJ2-4; D is ambiguous. Germline V lookup: CDR1 ENHRY, CDR2 SYGVKD. Trimming took 3 bases from V and 0 from J, leaving 12 bases between them. The CDR3 totals 16 residues. For the CDR3, the DNA is TGTGCCATCAGTGAACAGATACTGCTAGCCAAAAACATTCAGTACTTC. Protein: CAISEQILLAKNIQYF.

J is TRBJ1-4 and V is TRBV27; possible D gene TRBD1, 6 bases. Germline CDR1 is MNHEY and CDR2 is SMNVEV (reference sequence). This CDR3 is 18 amino acids long. Deletions cut 3 bases from V and 0 bases from J, with 17 bases between. The CDR3 is CASSFQQGTPTTNEKLFF. The CDR3 nucleotides are TGTGCCAGCAGTTTCCAACAGGGTACTCCCACAACTAATGAAAAACTGTTTTTT.

This sequence joins TRBV27 and TRBJ1-1; the match to TRBD1 covers 7 bases. The CDR3 loop spans 14 amino acids. CDR1 and CDR2 (germline): MNHEY, SMNVEV (reference sequence). V shed 3 bases and J 1 base; nucleotides not matched to a gene: 2. CDR3 protein: CASSLGDRNTEAFF. The DNA for the CDR3 is TGTGCCAGCAGTTTGGGGGACAGGAACACTGAAGCTTTCTTT.

The chain employs TRBV29-1 and TRBJ2-1; 8 nucleotides line up with TRBD2. The CDR3 extends over 13 amino acids. The junction had 4 bases not matched to a gene; V was cut back by 4 bases and J by 5 bases. Per the germline V gene, CDR1 is SQVTM and CDR2 is ANQGSEA. The CDR3 spells CSVGSGRNNEQFF. The CDR3 nucleotides are TGCAGCGTTGGGAGCGGGAGAAACAATGAGCAGTTCTTC.

The chain joins TRBV28 to TRBJ2-2; 8 bases agree with TRBD2. CDR1 is MDHEN, CDR2 SYDVKM, per germline. Trimming at V came to 4 bases and at J to 1 base, leaving 5 bases not matched to a gene. This CDR3 has 16 amino acids. This chain's CDR3 is CASSSGGGRNTGELFF. The CDR3 DNA sequence: TGTGCCAGCAGTTCCGGCGGGGGGAGGAACACCGGGGAGCTGTTTTTT. Based on the CDR3 plus reference TRBV28 and TRBJ2-2, the full variable domain is DVKVTQSSRYLVKRTGEKVFLECVQDMDHENMFWYRQDPGLGLRLIYFSYDVKMKEKGDIPEGYSVSREKKERFSLILESASTNQTSMYLCASSSGGGRNTGELFFGEGSRLTVL.

The rearrangement links TRBV18 to TRBJ2-6, with D tentatively TRBD1 or TRBD2 (5 bases each). Per germline, CDR1 KGHSH and CDR2 LQKENI. Trimming removed 1 base at V and 0 bases at J, with 19 bases between. The length of the CDR3 is 20 residues. CDR3 in amino acids: CASSPLVMGVPSSGANVLTF. CDR3 bases: TGTGCCAGCTCACCACTTGTTATGGGGGTTCCTAGCTCTGGGGCCAACGTCCTGACTTTC.

This clone has just one count. The CDR3 DNA reads as TGTGCCAGCAGCCGCGGACTGGCTGCTGGGCGCGAAAAACTGTTTTTT. Amino acid sequence: CASSRGLAAGREKLFF. J is TRBJ1-4 and V is TRBV5-4; no clear D gene. The CDR3 loop spans 16 amino acids. V was shortened by 4 bases and J by 8 bases, with 21 bases between the two germline ends. The germline V gene has CDR1 SGHNT and CDR2 YYREEE (reference sequence). Based on the CDR3 plus reference TRBV5-4 and TRBJ1-4, the full variable domain is ETGVTQSPTHLIKTRGQQVTLRCSSQSGHNTVSWYQQALGQGPQFIFQYYREEENGRGNFPPRFSGLQFPNYSSELNVNALELDDSALYLCASSRGLAAGREKLFFGSGTQLSVL.

The chain joins TRBV5-4 to TRBJ1-6, with D hard to call. The germline gives CDR1 SGHNT, CDR2 YYREEE (reference sequence). Trimming shortened V by 4 bases and J by 0 bases, and 14 bases separated the two germline ends. This CDR3 comprises 17 residues. In DNA form, the CDR3 reads TGTGCCAGCAGCCAAGCTGGGTTTGGCTCCTATAATTCACCCCTCCACTTT. Translating gives CASSQAGFGSYNSPLHF.

The chain carries TRBV5-1 and TRBJ2-7, with 7 bases that match TRBD1. Trimming at V came to 4 bases and at J to 1 base, leaving 8 bases not matched to a gene. There are 15 residues in the CDR3. From germline, CDR1 is SGHRS and CDR2 YFSETQ. CDR3 amino acids: CASSRTPGQSYEQYF. CDR3 in DNA: TGCGCCAGCAGCCGAACTCCGGGACAGTCCTACGAGCAGTACTTC. Supplemented by reference TRBV5-1 and TRBJ2-7, the full variable domain reads KAGVTQTPRYLIKTRGQQVTLSCSPISGHRSVSWYQQTPGQGLQFLFEYFSETQRNKGNFPGRFSGRQFSNSRSEMNVSTLELGDSALYLCASSRTPGQSYEQYFGPGTRLTVT.

J is TRBJ2-1 and V is TRBV30; possible D gene TRBD1, 5 bases. The CDR3 runs to 13 residues. Germline loops: CDR1 GTSNPN, CDR2 SVGIG (reference sequence). Trimming pared 1 base from V and 10 bases from J, leaving 14 bases between. In DNA, the CDR3 is TGTGCCTGGAGTGGAATAGAGTCAGGGGAGCAGTTCTTC. Protein product: CAWSGIESGEQFF.